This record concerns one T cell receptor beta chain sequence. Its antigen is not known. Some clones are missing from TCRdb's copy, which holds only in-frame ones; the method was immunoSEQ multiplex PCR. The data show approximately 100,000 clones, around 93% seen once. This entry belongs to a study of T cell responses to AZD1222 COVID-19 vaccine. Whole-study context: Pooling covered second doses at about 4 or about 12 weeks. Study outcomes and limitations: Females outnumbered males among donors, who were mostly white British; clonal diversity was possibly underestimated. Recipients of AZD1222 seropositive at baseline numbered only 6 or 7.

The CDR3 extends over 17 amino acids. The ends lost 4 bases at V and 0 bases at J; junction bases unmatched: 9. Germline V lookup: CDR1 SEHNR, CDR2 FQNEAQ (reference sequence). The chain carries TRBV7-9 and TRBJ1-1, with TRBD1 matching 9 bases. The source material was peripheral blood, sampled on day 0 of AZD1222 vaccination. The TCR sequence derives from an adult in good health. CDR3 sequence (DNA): TGTGCCAGCAGCTATTACCCTCGACAGGGGGTGAACACTGAAGCTTTCTTT. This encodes CASSYYPRQGVNTEAFF. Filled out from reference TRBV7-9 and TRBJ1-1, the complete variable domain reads DTGVSQNPRHKITKRGQNVTFRCDPISEHNRLYWYRQTLGQGPEFLTYFQNEAQLEKSRLLSDRFSAERPKGSFSTLEIQRTEQGDSAMYLCASSYYPRQGVNTEAFFGQGTRLTVV.